Shown below are 32 T cell receptor beta chains from a single sample sequenced in a study of beta chain features in type 1 diabetes. Overall study findings and caveats: Shortening that was moderate but significant affected the TCRB CDR3s of Type 1 diabetes patients in all four CD4+ subsets.

Of the isolated RNA, all was reverse transcribed, and so the sequenced material was expressed TCRB transcripts. Some clones are missing from TCRdb's copy, which holds only in-frame ones; the method was immunoSEQ multiplex PCR. This table holds under 250,000 clones, about 15% found once. These receptors' targets are unknown. Sequencing input: naive CD4+ T cells from blood. Receptor source: a man aged 30 to 39 with type 1 diabetes.

This clone turned up a few times. The V and J genes are TRBV4-1 and TRBJ2-7; maybe TRBD2 (5 bases). Deletions cut 4 bases from V and 4 bases from J, with 11 bases between. This CDR3 spans 13 amino acids. CDR1 is MGHRA, CDR2 YSYEKL, per germline. This CDR3 is CASSPGRTYEQYF. The CDR3 DNA reads as TGCGCCAGCAGCCCTGGACGGACTTACGAGCAGTACTTC.

This clone was detected a few times. Other DNA sequences within the sample encode an identical CDR3. This chain joins TRBV5-6 and TRBJ2-5; D is ambiguous. The CDR3 length is 12 residues. Germline lookup yields CDR1 SGHDT and CDR2 YYEEEE. Trimming left V 0 bases short and J 2 bases short, with 2 bases between. The DNA for the CDR3 is TGTGCCAGCAGCTTGGCTCAAGAGACCCAGTACTTC. It yields the protein CASSLAQETQYF.

The rearrangement joins TRBV5-1 to TRBJ2-3; the D gene is possibly TRBD2 (7 bases). Deletions cut 0 bases from V and 5 bases from J, with 13 bases between. This CDR3 region has 15 residues. The germline CDR1 and CDR2 sequences are SGHRS and YFSETQ. The CDR3 spells CASSLAGGPGDTQYF. CDR3 sequence (DNA): TGCGCCAGCAGCTTGGCCGGGGGGCCGGGAGATACGCAGTATTTT. The whole variable domain, filled in from reference TRBV5-1 and TRBJ2-3, reads KAGVTQTPRYLIKTRGQQVTLSCSPISGHRSVSWYQQTPGQGLQFLFEYFSETQRNKGNFPGRFSGRQFSNSRSEMNVSTLELGDSALYLCASSLAGGPGDTQYFGPGTRLTVL.

This clone was counted between two and nine times. V is TRBV12-5 and J is TRBJ2-1; no clear D. The CDR3 covers 12 residues. Trimming stripped 4 bases from V and 6 bases from J, with 7 bases between. Looked up from germline, CDR1 is LGHNT and CDR2 is FRNRAP. In DNA form, the CDR3 reads TGTGCTAGTGGTTCCACCGGCAATGAGCAGTTCTTC. Translation: CASGSTGNEQFF.

The chain couples TRBV15 to TRBJ1-2; possibly TRBD1 for D (5 bases). This CDR3 has 12 amino acids. Germline lookup yields CDR1 LNHNV and CDR2 YYDKDF (reference sequence). Trimming cost V 0 bases and J 6 bases, with 5 bases left between them. In nucleotides, the CDR3 is TGTGCCACCAGCAGAGAAGGGGATGGCTACACCTTC. Translating it yields CATSREGDGYTF.

The chain couples TRBV7-8 to TRBJ2-4; 12 nucleotides match TRBD2. V shed 4 bases, J shed 7 bases, and the junction held 14 bases outside the gene matches. CDR3 size: 18 residues. Germline V gives CDR1 SGHVS, CDR2 FQNEAQ. The CDR3 region is CASSSSIRGLAGTNIQYF. CDR3 nucleotides: TGTGCCAGCAGCTCATCCATCCGCGGACTAGCGGGAACGAACATTCAGTACTTC.

In its sample, this clone was seen a few times. This chain links TRBV6-5 with TRBJ2-5; TRBD2 matches at 8 bases. Germline V lookup: CDR1 MNHEY, CDR2 SVGAGI. J was trimmed by 5 bases and V by 5 bases; bases with no gene match: 10. This CDR3 contains 15 residues. This chain's CDR3 is CASSPGGAGRETQYF. CDR3 nucleotide sequence: TGTGCCAGCAGTCCGGGGGGGGCGGGACGGGAGACCCAGTACTTC.

This clone was seen a handful of times. The rearrangement uses TRBV19 and TRBJ2-5; weak D call: TRBD1 (5 bases). In germline, CDR1 is LNHDA, CDR2 SQIVND (reference sequence). Trimming removed 8 bases from V and 8 bases from J, with 15 bases in between. CDR3 length equals 12 residues. CDR3 residues: CASSDMRTTQYF. In DNA, the CDR3 is TGTGCCAGTTCGGACATGCGGACAACCCAGTACTTC.

This clone was recorded a few times. The V gene is TRBV30, the J gene TRBJ1-3, with 9 bases aligning to TRBD1. The V gene end was trimmed by 3 bases and the J gene end by 2 bases; junction bases not matched to a gene: 5. This CDR3 spans 15 amino acids. In germline, CDR1 is GTSNPN, CDR2 SVGIG (reference sequence). CDR3 sequence reads: CAWSHGQGPGNTIYF. The CDR3 DNA reads as TGTGCCTGGAGCCACGGACAGGGGCCTGGAAACACCATATATTTT.

This clone was detected a few times. This chain links TRBV5-1 with TRBJ1-4; the match to TRBD1 covers 7 bases. This CDR3 has 15 amino acids. The trim removed 4 bases at V and 3 bases at J, leaving 6 bases unmatched. Germline V gene sequence: CDR1 SGHRS, CDR2 YFSETQ. The CDR3 bases are TGCGCCAGCAGCGCATCTGGGACAGCTAATGAAAAACTGTTTTTT. Protein sequence: CASSASGTANEKLFF.

This clone was observed a few times. This chain connects TRBV7-8 to TRBJ1-5; 8 bases are shared with TRBD1. CDR3 length: 16 residues. The V and J ends lost 1 base and 5 bases, in that order; junction bases with no gene match: 7. Germline V gene lookup returns CDR1 SGHVS and CDR2 FQNEAQ. The CDR3 nucleotides read TGTGCCAGCAGCTTAGAGGGCGGGACAGGATATCAGCCCCAGCATTTT. Translating gives CASSLEGGTGYQPQHF.

This clone has just a few counts. The V and J genes are TRBV19 and TRBJ1-5; D may be TRBD1 (5 bases). CDR1 and CDR2 from the germline V gene are LNHDA and SQIVND (reference sequence). V lost 10 bases to trimming and J lost 4 bases, with 17 bases between them. The CDR3 totals 14 residues. CDR3 in amino acids: CAISVGGRNQPQHF. The CDR3 coding sequence is TGTGCCATATCCGTGGGGGGAAGAAATCAGCCCCAGCATTTT. Using reference TRBV19 and TRBJ1-5 for the parts outside the CDR3, the full variable domain is DGGITQSPKYLFRKEGQNVTLSCEQNLNHDAMYWYRQDPGQGLRLIYYSQIVNDFQKGDIAEGYSVSREKKESFPLTVTSAQKNPTAFYLCAISVGGRNQPQHFGDGTRLSIL.

The V call is TRBV30, the J call TRBJ2-7; TRBD2 matches 15 bases. This CDR3 has 14 residues. The germline CDR1 and CDR2 sequences are GTSNPN and SVGIG (reference sequence). With 5 bases clipped from V and 6 bases from J, the junction kept 5 bases outside the gene matches. The CDR3 nucleotides read TGTGCCTGGGGGACTAGCGGGAGGATCTTCGAGCAGTACTTC. This gives the protein CAWGTSGRIFEQYF.

The chain is built from TRBV5-1 and TRBJ1-1; D perhaps matches TRBD1 (5 bases). Germline lookup yields CDR1 SGHRS and CDR2 YFSETQ. Trimming removed 3 bases from V and 2 bases from J, with 11 bases in between. This CDR3 spans 14 amino acids. CDR3 sequence (DNA): TGCGCCAGCAGCTCCCAGACAGCCAACACTGAAGCTTTCTTT. It yields the protein CASSSQTANTEAFF.

This clone was observed a handful of times. The genes are TRBV14 and TRBJ1-2; TRBD1 agrees at 8 bases. The CDR3 is 13 residues long. The germline CDR1 and CDR2 sequences are SGHDN and FVKESK. V shed 0 bases, J shed 9 bases, and the junction held 3 bases outside the gene matches. CDR3 in amino acids: CASSQEGQGSYTF. DNA for the CDR3: TGTGCCAGCAGCCAAGAAGGACAGGGTAGCTACACCTTC.

The table lists this clone with a few counts. The chain combines TRBV2 with TRBJ1-4; a weak D match, TRBD1 (6 bases). V was trimmed by 6 bases and J by 8 bases, leaving 22 bases between them. CDR1 and CDR2 from the germline V gene are SNHLY and FYNNEI. The CDR3 consists of 16 residues. CDR3 in DNA: TGTGCCAGCAGCCCGACCCGGACAGCTTTAGGGGAAAAACTGTTTTTT. It translates to CASSPTRTALGEKLFF.

This clone has just a few counts. The chain employs TRBV10-3 and TRBJ1-2; D is uncertain. The CDR3 contains 13 residues. Germline loops: CDR1 ENHRY, CDR2 SYGVKD. The germline V and J ends were trimmed by 11 bases and 5 bases, with 18 bases remaining between them. The CDR3 DNA is TGTGCCTCGAAGAGGGAGGGAATTTATGGCTACACCTTC. Protein product: CASKREGIYGYTF.

The chain uses TRBV27 and TRBJ2-7, with D perhaps TRBD1 (5 bases). Trimming shortened V by 3 bases and J by 6 bases, and 15 bases separated the two germline ends. Germline assignment: CDR1 MNHEY and CDR2 SMNVEV (reference sequence). The CDR3 totals 14 residues. The CDR3 is CASSLSRAVGEQYF. DNA for the CDR3: TGTGCCAGCAGTTTGTCCAGGGCTGTTGGCGAGCAGTACTTC.

This clone occurred a few times. The gene calls are TRBV10-3 and TRBJ2-2, with D hard to call. V dropped 6 bases and J dropped 4 bases, with 9 bases sitting between them. The germline CDR1 and CDR2 sequences are ENHRY and SYGVKD. CDR3 length: 13 amino acids. As DNA, the CDR3 is TGTGCCATCAGGGCATTGGCCACCGGGGAGCTGTTTTTT. It yields the protein CAIRALATGELFF.

The V call is TRBV28, the J call TRBJ2-7, with D perhaps matching TRBD1 (5 bases). The CDR3 extends over 14 amino acids. Germline V gene data show CDR1 as MDHEN and CDR2 as SYDVKM. The V end lost 5 bases, the J end lost 3 bases, and 14 bases lay between the germline ends. CDR3 nucleotides: TGTGCCAGCAGTCGTACGTTGACAGTCTACGAGCAGTACTTC. It codes for CASSRTLTVYEQYF.

CDR3 region: CASRVAGGNEQFF. CDR3 DNA sequence: TGTGCCAGCAGGGTGGCAGGGGGCAATGAGCAGTTCTTC. The rearrangement joins TRBV6-5 to TRBJ2-1; the match to TRBD1 covers 7 bases. The V gene end was trimmed by 6 bases and the J gene end by 6 bases; junction bases not matched to a gene: 5. Germline V gives CDR1 MNHEY, CDR2 SVGAGI. The CDR3 is 13 residues long.

This sequence joins TRBV10-3 and TRBJ2-1; 7 nucleotides match TRBD2. This CDR3 is 14 amino acids long. The germline V gene has CDR1 ENHRY and CDR2 SYGVKD. Germline trimming cut 8 bases from V and 5 bases from J; bases unmatched to any gene: 9. This CDR3 is CAIRTGTNNNEQFF. As DNA, the CDR3 is TGTGCCATCCGTACCGGGACTAACAACAATGAGCAGTTCTTC.

The rearrangement links TRBV5-1 to TRBJ2-7; D is perhaps TRBD1 (5 bases). Trimming shortened V by 1 base and J by 5 bases, and 7 bases separated the two germline ends. The CDR3 sequence is 12 residues long. CDR1 and CDR2 (germline): SGHRS, YFSETQ. The CDR3 protein is CASSLQGNEQYF. The DNA of the CDR3 is TGCGCCAGCAGCTTGCAGGGTAACGAGCAGTACTTC.

This clone was detected only a few times. V usage is TRBV5-4 and J usage is TRBJ2-1; 7 positions match TRBD2. Germline V gene sequence: CDR1 SGHNT, CDR2 YYREEE (reference sequence). CDR3 length: 15 residues. The V gene end was trimmed by 2 bases and the J gene end by 4 bases; junction bases not matched to a gene: 6. CDR3 coding DNA: TGTGCCAGCAGCTTTCCACTAGCGCTTTACAATGAGCAGTTCTTC. Translation gives CASSFPLALYNEQFF.

This clone was found a few times. The chain is built from TRBV18 and TRBJ1-1, with D hard to call. Germline lookup yields CDR1 KGHSH and CDR2 LQKENI. CDR3 length: 14 amino acids. The ends were cut back, 1 base at V and 1 base at J, with 7 bases in the middle. The CDR3 sequence is CASSPLEGNTEAFF. The CDR3 DNA is TGTGCCAGCTCACCACTGGAGGGGAACACTGAAGCTTTCTTT. The full variable domain, its missing parts supplied by reference TRBV18 and TRBJ1-1, is NAGVMQNPRHLVRRRGQEARLRCSPMKGHSHVYWYRQLPEEGLKFMVYLQKENIIDESGMPKERFSAEFPKEGPSILRIQQVVRGDSAAYFCASSPLEGNTEAFFGQGTRLTVV.

This chain uses TRBV10-3 with TRBJ2-7; tentatively, D is TRBD2 (5 bases). V was pared by 3 bases and J by 6 bases, with 12 bases between. From germline, CDR1 is ENHRY and CDR2 SYGVKD. The CDR3 length is 13 residues. CDR3 sequence: CAISDREEGEQYF. For the CDR3, the DNA is TGTGCCATCAGTGACCGGGAAGAGGGCGAGCAGTACTTC.

The table lists this clone with a few counts. The rearrangement uses TRBV19 and TRBJ1-5; TRBD1 aligns across 9 bases. CDR3 length: 14 residues. Germline CDR1 LNHDA, CDR2 SQIVND (reference sequence). J was trimmed by 5 bases and V by 3 bases; bases with no gene match: 2. CDR3 protein: CASSMTGGHQPQHF. CDR3 sequence (DNA): TGTGCCAGTAGTATGACAGGGGGTCATCAGCCCCAGCATTTT.

The chain recombines TRBV6-1 with TRBJ2-7, with 10 positions matching TRBD2. The CDR3 runs to 15 residues. Unmatched junction bases numbered 9, after V lost 6 bases and J lost 4 bases. Germline V CDR1 and CDR2: MNHNS, SASEGT. This CDR3 is CASSWSAGGTYEQYF. CDR3 in DNA: TGTGCCAGCAGCTGGTCAGCGGGAGGGACTTACGAGCAGTACTTC.

This clone was recorded a few times. The CDR3: CASSLNLGDTQYF. CDR3 nucleotides: TGCGCCAGCAGCTTGAACCTCGGGGATACGCAGTATTTT. The V gene is TRBV5-1, the J gene TRBJ2-3; D remains unclear. CDR3 length equals 13 residues. The ends were cut back, 1 base at V and 6 bases at J, with 9 bases in the middle. Germline CDR1 SGHRS, CDR2 YFSETQ.

The chain recombines TRBV7-6 with TRBJ1-2, with a tentative D call TRBD1 (5 bases). The V end lost 0 bases, the J end lost 2 bases, and 7 bases lay between the germline ends. Germline V lookup: CDR1 SGHVS, CDR2 FNYEAQ. The CDR3 has 14 residues. The CDR3 DNA reads TGTGCCAGCAGCTTAGCGCAGGGAAACTATGGCTACACCTTC. It translates to CASSLAQGNYGYTF.

The genes are TRBV30 and TRBJ1-4; D is unresolved. Germline lookup yields CDR1 GTSNPN and CDR2 SVGIG (reference sequence). Trimming cost V 1 base and J 14 bases, with 11 bases left between them. The CDR3 is 11 residues long. This chain's CDR3 is CAWSGFERLFF. CDR3 in DNA: TGTGCCTGGAGTGGATTTGAGCGGCTGTTTTTT.

Only a few counts were recorded for this clone. This chain uses TRBV30 with TRBJ2-3; tentative D call: TRBD1 (6 bases). The germline V gene encodes CDR1 GTSNPN and CDR2 SVGIG (reference sequence). The CDR3 extends over 14 amino acids. V lost 8 bases to trimming and J lost 0 bases, with 15 bases between them. The CDR3 region is CAGNQGLSTDTQYF. CDR3 bases: TGTGCCGGAAACCAGGGGCTTAGCACAGATACGCAGTATTTT.